Each of the 2 T cell receptor beta chains below was sequenced from the same sample in a study of blood T cell repertoires in COVID-19. This table comes from immunoSEQ multiplex PCR, and its TCRdb copy is limited to in-frame clones, with some not included. The sample lists approximately 260,000 clones, nearly 90% occurring once. Sequenced sample: peripheral blood. Source of these receptors: a woman in her fifties or sixties with COVID-19, enrolled during active disease.

This clone was observed a handful of times. Other DNA sequences within the sample encode an identical CDR3. This rearrangement joins TRBV5-1 to TRBJ1-6; perhaps TRBD1 as D (6 bases). This CDR3 has 14 residues. The germline gives CDR1 SGHRS, CDR2 YFSETQ. V was shortened by 0 bases and J by 7 bases, with 8 bases between the two germline ends. As DNA, the CDR3 is TGCGCCAGCAGCTTGGGACAGGCAAATTCACCCCTCCACTTT. The encoded protein is CASSLGQANSPLHF.

V is TRBV4-1 and J is TRBJ1-2, with TRBD1 matching over 8 bases. Per germline, CDR1 MGHRA and CDR2 YSYEKL. With V trimmed by 1 base and J by 2 bases, 9 bases remained unmatched. The CDR3 has 17 residues. This CDR3 is CASSQVGGQGENYGYTF. The CDR3 DNA is TGCGCCAGCAGCCAAGTAGGAGGACAGGGAGAAAACTATGGCTACACCTTC.